This T cell receptor (beta chain) was profiled in a study of OX40 agonist ivuxolimab in advanced cancers. TCRdb's copy holds only in-frame clones and misses some; the assay was immunoSEQ multiplex PCR. The sample includes tens of thousands of clones, roughly 84% of them seen just once. Germline CDR1 and CDR2: MGHRA and YSYEKL. This CDR3 region has 16 residues. Trimming cost V 5 bases and J 4 bases, with 21 bases left between them. The source is an adult with an advanced solid tumor such as melanoma, head and neck, liver or kidney cancer. This specimen consisted of CD4+ or CD8+ T cells sorted from blood, obtained in a trial of the OX40 agonist ivuxolimab. The rearrangement joins TRBV4-1 to TRBJ2-7; maybe TRBD1 (8 bases). This CDR3 is CASSKRTGGDFYEQYF. The CDR3 nucleotides are TGCGCCAGCAGCAAACGCACAGGGGGGGATTTTTACGAGCAGTACTTC.